These T cell receptor beta chains were read from a single sample in a study of blood T cell repertoires in COVID-19. The data were produced by immunoSEQ multiplex PCR, yet TCRdb's version contains in-frame clones alone and is incomplete. The sample holds about 180,000 clones, 83% seen once. Sequencing input: peripheral blood. Every receptor here comes from a woman aged 70 to 79 with COVID-19, enrolled during active disease. CDR3s include the opening cysteine and the closing phenylalanine or tryptophan. The order of the fields is clone size, J gene, V gene, D gene, CDR3 DNA, CDR3 protein. A D gene is named only where the DNA matches it firmly. Clone size is shown for a subset of rows, as once, few, many or a class of expanded clone.

clone size: -; J gene: TRBJ2-5; V gene: TRBV6-5; D gene: TRBD2; CDR3 DNA: TGTGCCAGCAGTTCCTTAGCGGGAGGTCAAGAGACCCAGTACTTC; CDR3 protein: CASSSLAGGQETQYF
clone size: few; J gene: TRBJ2-1; V gene: TRBV13; D gene: TRBD2; CDR3 DNA: TGTGCCAGCAGCTTCTCCCTACCGGGACTAGCGGTAGAGGAGCAGTTCTTC; CDR3 protein: CASSFSLPGLAVEEQFF
clone size: -; J gene: TRBJ1-2; V gene: TRBV30; D gene: -; CDR3 DNA: TGTGCCTGGAGTGCCCCTAGGGGGAAGGGCTACACCTTC; CDR3 protein: CAWSAPRGKGYTF
clone size: -; J gene: TRBJ2-3; V gene: TRBV15; D gene: TRBD1; CDR3 DNA: TGTGCCACCAGCAGAGGCCACAGACAGGGCCCAGATACGCAGTATTTT; CDR3 protein: CATSRGHRQGPDTQYF
clone size: -; J gene: TRBJ2-6; V gene: TRBV9; D gene: TRBD2; CDR3 DNA: TGTGCCAGCAGCGCGAGCGGGAGGACCGGGGCCAACGTCCTGACTTTC; CDR3 protein: CASSASGRTGANVLTF
clone size: few; J gene: TRBJ1-5; V gene: TRBV7-2; D gene: -; CDR3 DNA: TGTGCCAGCAGCTTAAGGGGAAATCAGCCCCAGCATTTT; CDR3 protein: CASSLRGNQPQHF
clone size: -; J gene: TRBJ2-3; V gene: TRBV5-1; D gene: -; CDR3 DNA: TGCGCCAGCAGCGCGGCCTCAGATACGCAGTATTTT; CDR3 protein: CASSAASDTQYF
clone size: -; J gene: TRBJ2-7; V gene: TRBV9; D gene: -; CDR3 DNA: TGTGCCAGCAGCTCCTCCAGCGTCACCTACGAGCAGTACTTC; CDR3 protein: CASSSSSVTYEQYF
clone size: -; J gene: TRBJ2-1; V gene: TRBV28; D gene: -; CDR3 DNA: TGTGCCAGCTTCAAATCAGGGGTTTTGGATCCCAATGAGCAGTTCTTC; CDR3 protein: CASFKSGVLDPNEQFF
clone size: -; J gene: TRBJ2-7; V gene: TRBV11-2; D gene: -; CDR3 DNA: TGTGCCAGCAGCCCTCAACTAGTTCCTTCCTACGAGCAGTACTTC; CDR3 protein: CASSPQLVPSYEQYF
clone size: -; J gene: TRBJ2-2; V gene: TRBV18; D gene: -; CDR3 DNA: TGTGCCAGCTCATACGGGACACCAAACACCGGGGAGCTGTTTTTT; CDR3 protein: CASSYGTPNTGELFF
clone size: once; J gene: TRBJ1-2; V gene: TRBV28; D gene: -; CDR3 DNA: TGTGCCAGCAGTTCTTTGATTGGAACAGGAGTCTATGGCTACACCTTC; CDR3 protein: CASSSLIGTGVYGYTF
clone size: -; J gene: TRBJ2-2; V gene: TRBV12-5; D gene: TRBD2; CDR3 DNA: TGTGCTAGTGGTCGTAGCGGGAGTACGACCGGGGAGCTGTTTTTT; CDR3 protein: CASGRSGSTTGELFF
clone size: -; J gene: TRBJ1-1; V gene: TRBV2; D gene: -; CDR3 DNA: TGTGCCAGCGGCGGGGAGATGAACACTGAAGCTTTCTTT; CDR3 protein: CASGGEMNTEAFF
clone size: -; J gene: TRBJ1-2; V gene: TRBV6-4; D gene: -; CDR3 DNA: TGTGCCAGCAGTGAAGGACAGTCCTATGGCTACACCTTC; CDR3 protein: CASSEGQSYGYTF
clone size: few; J gene: TRBJ2-5; V gene: TRBV7-2; D gene: TRBD1; CDR3 DNA: TGTGCCAGCAGCATAACGACAGGGGAACTTCAAGAGACCCAGTACTTC; CDR3 protein: CASSITTGELQETQYF
clone size: -; J gene: TRBJ2-3; V gene: TRBV7-5; D gene: -; CDR3 DNA: TGTGCCAGAAGCTTCTGGACTAGCGGATCCACAGATACGCAGTATTTT; CDR3 protein: CARSFWTSGSTDTQYF
clone size: -; J gene: TRBJ2-2; V gene: TRBV25-1; D gene: -; CDR3 DNA: TGTGCCAGCAGGTATAGCGGAAACACCGGGGAGCTGTTTTTT; CDR3 protein: CASRYSGNTGELFF
clone size: -; J gene: TRBJ1-5; V gene: TRBV30; D gene: -; CDR3 DNA: TGTGCCTGGAGTGTCGGGGGGAGCAATCAGCCCCAGCATTTT; CDR3 protein: CAWSVGGSNQPQHF
clone size: -; J gene: TRBJ2-3; V gene: TRBV27; D gene: TRBD2; CDR3 DNA: TGTGCCAGCAGTAGCGTAGCGGGAGCAGATACGCAGTATTTT; CDR3 protein: CASSSVAGADTQYF
clone size: -; J gene: TRBJ2-1; V gene: TRBV20-1; D gene: TRBD2; CDR3 DNA: TGCAGTGCTGGACCGGGACTAGAGCAGTTCTTC; CDR3 protein: CSAGPGLEQFF
clone size: -; J gene: TRBJ1-5; V gene: TRBV15; D gene: TRBD1; CDR3 DNA: TGTGCCACCAGCAGTGACAGGGGGCCTCAGCCCCAGCATTTT; CDR3 protein: CATSSDRGPQPQHF
clone size: -; J gene: TRBJ2-1; V gene: TRBV5-1; D gene: -; CDR3 DNA: TGCGCCAGCAGCTTGTTGGACTTCCCAGGCAATGAGCAGTTCTTC; CDR3 protein: CASSLLDFPGNEQFF
clone size: -; J gene: TRBJ2-1; V gene: TRBV5-1; D gene: TRBD1; CDR3 DNA: TGCGCCAGCAGCAGGACAGGAGGAGCCTACAATGAGCAGTTCTTC; CDR3 protein: CASSRTGGAYNEQFF
clone size: -; J gene: TRBJ2-7; V gene: TRBV21-1; D gene: -; CDR3 DNA: TGTGCCAGCAGCAAAGGGACAGCACATACCTACGAGCAGTACTTC; CDR3 protein: CASSKGTAHTYEQYF
clone size: -; J gene: TRBJ2-2; V gene: TRBV6-7; D gene: TRBD2; CDR3 DNA: TGTGCCATACCGGGACTAGCGGGATTGGGCTACACCGGGGAGCTGTTTTTT; CDR3 protein: CAIPGLAGLGYTGELFF
clone size: -; J gene: TRBJ2-5; V gene: TRBV7-2; D gene: TRBD2; CDR3 DNA: TGTGCCAGCAGCTTAGGGACTAGCGGGCAAGAGACCCAGTACTTC; CDR3 protein: CASSLGTSGQETQYF
clone size: -; J gene: TRBJ1-1; V gene: TRBV7-2; D gene: TRBD1; CDR3 DNA: TGTGCCAGCAGCCTACCACCGGGACAGGGACATACTGAAGCTTTCTTT; CDR3 protein: CASSLPPGQGHTEAFF
clone size: -; J gene: TRBJ1-1; V gene: TRBV6-5; D gene: -; CDR3 DNA: TGTGCCAGCAAGCGGAACGGCATTGGGAACACTGAAGCTTTCTTT; CDR3 protein: CASKRNGIGNTEAFF
clone size: once; J gene: TRBJ2-6; V gene: TRBV5-8; D gene: -; CDR3 DNA: TGTGCCAGCAGGCAGGGTGTGGTATCTGGGGCCAACGTCCTGACTTTC; CDR3 protein: CASRQGVVSGANVLTF
clone size: -; J gene: TRBJ1-6; V gene: TRBV6-5; D gene: -; CDR3 DNA: TGTGCCAGCCACTCAAGCGGCGTAGATAATTCACCCCTCCACTTT; CDR3 protein: CASHSSGVDNSPLHF
clone size: -; J gene: TRBJ2-2; V gene: TRBV11-3; D gene: TRBD2; CDR3 DNA: TGTGCCAGCAGCTTAGATAGCCGGCTAGCGGGACGCACCGGGGAGCTGTTTTTT; CDR3 protein: CASSLDSRLAGRTGELFF
clone size: -; J gene: TRBJ2-1; V gene: TRBV2; D gene: TRBD2; CDR3 DNA: TGTGCCAGCAAAGGACTAGCGGGCCTGAGCTCCTACAATGAGCAGTTCTTC; CDR3 protein: CASKGLAGLSSYNEQFF
clone size: -; J gene: TRBJ1-2; V gene: TRBV20-1; D gene: -; CDR3 DNA: TGCAGTGCTATTATCTATGGCTACACCTTC; CDR3 protein: CSAIIYGYTF
clone size: -; J gene: TRBJ1-1; V gene: TRBV27; D gene: -; CDR3 DNA: TGTGCCAGCAGTCTAGGTCTGGGGCTTGGGGCTTTCTTT; CDR3 protein: CASSLGLGLGAFF
clone size: -; J gene: TRBJ2-1; V gene: TRBV27; D gene: TRBD2; CDR3 DNA: TGTGCCAGCAGCCCCTTATCGAAGACTAGCCTCAATGAGCAGTTCTTC; CDR3 protein: CASSPLSKTSLNEQFF
clone size: -; J gene: TRBJ2-5; V gene: TRBV5-1; D gene: TRBD1; CDR3 DNA: TGCGCCAGCAGCTCCGGGACAGGGGTCGGGGAGACCCAGTACTTC; CDR3 protein: CASSSGTGVGETQYF
clone size: once; J gene: TRBJ2-5; V gene: TRBV3-1/TRBV3-2; D gene: -; CDR3 DNA: TGTGCCAGCAGCCAAGGGGGAGGTTTGGAGACCCAGTACTTC; CDR3 protein: CASSQGGGLETQYF
clone size: few; J gene: TRBJ1-1; V gene: TRBV29-1; D gene: TRBD1; CDR3 DNA: TGCAGCGTCACACAGGGGATTAACACTGAAGCTTTCTTT; CDR3 protein: CSVTQGINTEAFF
clone size: once; J gene: TRBJ1-2; V gene: TRBV10-3; D gene: -; CDR3 DNA: TGTGCCATCGGCGCTGTAACCACAGGGACCTATGGCTACACCTTC; CDR3 protein: CAIGAVTTGTYGYTF